This entry lists 18 T cell receptor beta chains sequenced from one sample in a study of EBV T-cell therapy then PD-1 blockade in nasopharyngeal carcinoma. Treatment meaning: AdE1-LMPpoly-expanded autologous EBV-specific T-cell therapy followed by anti-PD-1 nivolumab. Their antigens remain unidentified. Produced via immunoSEQ multiplex PCR; TCRdb's table is partial and in-frame only. The sample records 20,000 or so clones, under 90% being singletons. This sample comprised CD8+ T cells from blood, obtained at day -245 from a patient whose treatment included autologous EBV-specific T cells and nivolumab. The receptors stem from a man aged 40-49 years with nasopharyngeal carcinoma.

This chain joins TRBV6-4 and TRBJ2-3; no firm D call. V was trimmed by 6 bases and J by 2 bases, leaving 15 bases between them. This CDR3 comprises 15 residues. Germline loops: CDR1 MRHNA, CDR2 SNTAGT. The CDR3 coding sequence is TGTGCCAGCAGCCCCCGATGGCAGCCCACAGATACGCAGTATTTT. Protein sequence: CASSPRWQPTDTQYF.

The gene calls are TRBV2 and TRBJ2-7; weak D call: TRBD2 (5 bases). Germline loops: CDR1 SNHLY, CDR2 FYNNEI. With 4 bases removed from V and 4 bases from J, the gap between germline ends came to 5 bases. The CDR3 length is 11 residues. The CDR3 is CASSAGYEQYF. CDR3 coding DNA: TGTGCCAGCAGTGCGGGGTACGAGCAGTACTTC.

The rearrangement joins TRBV6-1 to TRBJ2-7; D is uncertain. Trimming removed 2 bases from V and 6 bases from J, with 14 bases in between. Germline loops: CDR1 MNHNS, CDR2 SASEGT. The length of the CDR3 is 14 residues. CDR3 DNA: TGTGCCAGCAGTGAATATAAAGTCTCCCTCGAGCAGTACTTC. It translates to CASSEYKVSLEQYF.

This chain joins TRBV29-1 and TRBJ1-2; 8 nucleotides agree with TRBD1. Germline V gene sequence: CDR1 SQVTM, CDR2 ANQGSEA. Germline trimming cut 6 bases from V and 5 bases from J; bases unmatched to any gene: 8. The CDR3 runs 13 residues. CDR3 region: CSVPGQEVYGYTF. The CDR3 DNA follows: TGCAGCGTACCGGGACAGGAGGTTTATGGCTACACCTTC.

The V call is TRBV30, the J call TRBJ2-2; possibly TRBD1 for D (5 bases). The germline CDR1 and CDR2 sequences are GTSNPN and SVGIG (reference sequence). This CDR3 contains 16 residues. V was shortened by 1 base and J by 0 bases, with 12 bases between the two germline ends. CDR3 sequence (DNA): TGTGCCTGGAGTGCAGGGCCCGCCACGAACACCGGGGAGCTGTTTTTT. Its translation: CAWSAGPATNTGELFF.

This clone came up once. CDR3 bases: TGTGCCAGCAGTTTCCAAAATGAGCAGTTCTTC. It is translated as CASSFQNEQFF. The chain has TRBV27 and TRBJ2-1; no definite D call. The germline gives CDR1 MNHEY, CDR2 SMNVEV (reference sequence). The CDR3 loop spans 11 amino acids. V was cut by 3 bases and J by 7 bases, with 4 bases left in between.

This clone was observed a few times. The chain recombines TRBV6-2 or TRBV6-3 with TRBJ2-3; D gene uncertain. From germline, CDR1 is MNHEY and CDR2 SVGEGT. V was pared by 0 bases and J by 2 bases, with 9 bases between. The length of the CDR3 is 15 residues. DNA for the CDR3: TGTGCCAGCAGTTACTCGGTCTCCCCCACAGATACGCAGTATTTT. Protein sequence: CASSYSVSPTDTQYF.

V gene TRBV4-1 combines with J gene TRBJ1-2, with D uncertain. The V end was cut by 4 bases, the J end by 1 base, with 10 bases between. CDR3 length: 14 amino acids. Germline CDR1 is MGHRA and CDR2 is YSYEKL. CDR3 region: CASSRYPLNYGYTF. DNA for the CDR3: TGCGCCAGCAGCCGATATCCTCTTAACTATGGCTACACCTTC.

This clone is medium-sized within its sample. The CDR3 sequence: CASSGTGEVDEQYF. In nucleotides, the CDR3 is TGTGCCAGCAGTGGGACAGGGGAGGTCGACGAGCAGTACTTC. The J gene is TRBJ2-7, the V gene TRBV6-2 or TRBV6-3, with 10 bases lining up with TRBD1. V gave up 5 bases and J gave up 5 bases; unmatched junction bases: 6. Per the germline V gene, CDR1 is MNHEY and CDR2 is SVGEGT. This CDR3 region has 14 residues.

This clone has just one count. The J gene is TRBJ2-3, the V gene TRBV15, with 9 bases aligning to TRBD1. Germline V lookup: CDR1 LNHNV, CDR2 YYDKDF (reference sequence). This CDR3 contains 18 residues. After removal of 6 bases from V and 3 bases from J, the junction contained 16 bases not matched to a gene. The CDR3 sequence: CATRSPARDRGRTDTQYF. As DNA, the CDR3 is TGTGCCACCAGGAGCCCCGCCCGAGACAGGGGGAGGACAGATACGCAGTATTTT. The whole variable domain, remainder taken from reference TRBV15 and TRBJ2-3, is DAMVIQNPRYQVTQFGKPVTLSCSQTLNHNVMYWYQQKSSQAPKLLFHYYDKDFNNEADTPDNFQSRRPNTSFCFLDIRSPGLGDTAMYLCATRSPARDRGRTDTQYFGPGTRLTVL.

The CDR3: CASSLAVPRGADNEQFF. CDR3 nucleotide sequence: TGTGCCAGCAGCTTGGCCGTACCCCGCGGGGCGGACAATGAGCAGTTCTTC. The V and J genes are TRBV5-5 and TRBJ2-1; the D gene is possibly TRBD2 (6 bases). The CDR3 sequence is 17 residues long. Germline V CDR1 and CDR2: SGHKS, YYEKEE (reference sequence). V was cut by 0 bases and J by 5 bases, with 18 bases left in between.

The chain couples TRBV29-1 to TRBJ2-7, with 10 nucleotides matching TRBD1. This CDR3 region has 13 residues. Germline CDR1 reads SQVTM; CDR2 reads ANQGSEA. Trimming took 8 bases from V and 3 from J; bases not matched to a gene: 7. The CDR3, as DNA: TGCAGCACCGGGACAGGGGAAGGCTACGAGCAGTACTTC. This encodes CSTGTGEGYEQYF.

Within the sample, this clone is medium-sized. This chain connects TRBV7-9 to TRBJ1-1; tentatively, D is TRBD1 (5 bases). This CDR3 comprises 16 residues. V lost 5 bases to trimming and J lost 1 base, with 17 bases between them. From germline, CDR1 is SEHNR and CDR2 FQNEAQ (reference sequence). CDR3 DNA sequence: TGTGCCAGCAGCAGTCTTTCTGGGGGGTGGAACACTGAAGCTTTCTTT. Translating it yields CASSSLSGGWNTEAFF.

V and J are TRBV7-2 and TRBJ2-4, with 11 bases aligning to TRBD2. There are 17 residues in the CDR3. Germline V lookup: CDR1 SGHTA, CDR2 FQGNSA. J lost 1 base, V lost 5 bases, and 7 bases had no gene match. CDR3 sequence reads: CASSDPSGGTAKNIQYF. CDR3 coding DNA: TGTGCCAGCAGCGATCCTAGCGGGGGGACTGCCAAAAACATTCAGTACTTC.

V gene TRBV27 combines with J gene TRBJ2-1; possibly TRBD2 for D (6 bases). CDR3 length equals 12 residues. Trimming cost V 11 bases and J 4 bases, with 12 bases left between them. Per the germline V gene, CDR1 is MNHEY and CDR2 is SMNVEV (reference sequence). CDR3 loop: CASGGSYNEQFF. CDR3 DNA sequence: TGTGCCTCTGGGGGGAGTTACAATGAGCAGTTCTTC.

The gene calls are TRBV30 and TRBJ1-2; no reliable D call. Trimming cost V 2 bases and J 3 bases, with 10 bases left between them. CDR1 is GTSNPN and CDR2 is SVGIG in the germline V gene (reference sequence). CDR3 length: 13 amino acids. CDR3 nucleotides: TGTGCCTGGAGTTGGTTAGTGGACTATGGCTACACCTTC. Amino acids: CAWSWLVDYGYTF.

This sequence joins TRBV29-1 and TRBJ2-1; 9 bases align to TRBD1. V gave up 3 bases and J gave up 3 bases; unmatched junction bases: 12. This CDR3 has 17 amino acids. The germline CDR1 and CDR2 sequences are SQVTM and ANQGSEA. CDR3 bases: TGCAGCGTTGAGACAGGGGGGAAACGATTGGTCTACAATGAGCAGTTCTTC. Its protein is CSVETGGKRLVYNEQFF.

This chain uses TRBV7-9 with TRBJ2-3, with 7 nucleotides matching TRBD2. V lost 3 bases to trimming and J lost 4 bases; unmatched junction nucleotides: 4. Germline CDR1 and CDR2: SEHNR and FQNEAQ (reference sequence). The CDR3 spans 14 residues. CDR3 DNA sequence: TGTGCCAGCAGCTTTGGACTAGTTCCAGATACGCAGTATTTT. This sequence encodes CASSFGLVPDTQYF.